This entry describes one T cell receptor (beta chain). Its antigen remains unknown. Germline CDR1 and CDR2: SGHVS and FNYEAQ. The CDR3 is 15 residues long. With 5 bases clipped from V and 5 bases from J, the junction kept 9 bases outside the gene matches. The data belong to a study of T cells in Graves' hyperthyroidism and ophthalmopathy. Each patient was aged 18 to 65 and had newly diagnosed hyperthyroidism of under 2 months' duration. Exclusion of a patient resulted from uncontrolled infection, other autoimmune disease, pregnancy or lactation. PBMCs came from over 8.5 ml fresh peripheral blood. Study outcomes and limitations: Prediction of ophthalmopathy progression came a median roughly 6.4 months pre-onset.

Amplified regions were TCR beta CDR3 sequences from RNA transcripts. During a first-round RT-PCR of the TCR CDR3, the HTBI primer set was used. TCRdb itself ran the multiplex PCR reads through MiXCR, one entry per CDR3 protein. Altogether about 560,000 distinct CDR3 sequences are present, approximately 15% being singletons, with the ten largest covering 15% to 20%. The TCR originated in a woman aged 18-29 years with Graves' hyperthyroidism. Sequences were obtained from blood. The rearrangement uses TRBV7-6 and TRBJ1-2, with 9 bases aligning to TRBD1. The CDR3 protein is CASSGGPGQGYGYTF. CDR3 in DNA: TGTGCCAGCAGCGGAGGCCCGGGACAGGGATATGGCTACACCTTC.